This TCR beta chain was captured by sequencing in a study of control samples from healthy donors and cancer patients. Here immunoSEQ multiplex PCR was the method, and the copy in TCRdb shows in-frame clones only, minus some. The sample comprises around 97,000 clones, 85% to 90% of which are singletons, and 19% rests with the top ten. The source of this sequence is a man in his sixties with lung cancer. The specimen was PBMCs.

The CDR3 is CASSLSGPNQPQHF. As DNA, the CDR3 is TGCGCCAGCAGCTTGTCGGGACCCAATCAGCCCCAGCATTTT. The chain joins TRBV5-1 to TRBJ1-5, with TRBD1 as a possible D gene (5 bases). This CDR3 is built from 14 residues. Germline lookup yields CDR1 SGHRS and CDR2 YFSETQ. Trimming removed 1 base from V and 3 bases from J, with 8 bases in between.